This TCR beta chain was profiled in a study of blood T cell repertoires in COVID-19. The overall study: Italy, Spain and the United States were the sources of the convalescent and acute COVID-19 samples. Sources were T cells, B-cell-depleted T cells, or PBMCs; the material itself was cDNA or gDNA.

Methods used by the authors: Reference gene primer amplification yielded estimated nucleated cell counts. Generated by immunoSEQ multiplex PCR, the TCRdb table keeps only in-frame clones and is missing some. The V and J calls and clone size come from that table; D and trimming were worked out from the DNA. The sample has tens of thousands of clones, 70% to 75% seen once. Germline CDR1 reads SEHNR; CDR2 reads FQNEAQ (reference sequence). The CDR3 length is 15 residues. J was trimmed by 3 bases and V by 6 bases; bases with no gene match: 9. Material for sequencing was peripheral blood. The chain is built from TRBV7-9 and TRBJ2-3; TRBD1 agrees at 7 bases. The source is a man aged 50 or older with active or convalescent COVID-19. The CDR3 loop reads CASRPDRVLTDTQYF. The CDR3 nucleotides read TGTGCCAGCAGACCAGACAGGGTCCTTACAGATACGCAGTATTTT.